These T cell receptor beta chains were read from a single sample in a study of cytomegalovirus exposure and HLA in healthy donors. Data came from immunoSEQ multiplex PCR; TCRdb stores just in-frame clones and leaves some out. The repertoire consists of more than 200,000 clones, with approximately 79% occurring once and the leading ten covering around 1.8%. Material: PBMCs. The source is a man younger than 35 in good health and CMV-seronegative. Each CDR3 is given with its conserved first and last residue. D genes are given only for firm matches. Not every row has a clone size; where given, it reads once, few, many or a size class.

>TRBV15|-|TRBD1|TRBJ1-4
CATSRDRGSEKLFF
TGTGCCACCAGCAGAGACAGGGGGAGTGAAAAACTGTTTTTT
>TRBV19|-|-|TRBJ1-5
CASQDRYSNQPQHF
TGTGCCAGTCAAGACAGATATAGCAATCAGCCCCAGCATTTT
>TRBV29-1|-|TRBD1|TRBJ1-4
CSVYTGDRHEKLFF
TGCAGCGTTTATACCGGGGACAGGCATGAAAAACTGTTTTTT
>TRBV9|-|-|TRBJ2-1
CASSGTISYNEQFF
TGTGCCAGCAGCGGGACTATCTCCTACAATGAGCAGTTCTTC
>TRBV7-7|-|TRBD2|TRBJ2-7
CASSWGAGGSYEQYF
TGTGCTAGCAGCTGGGGAGCGGGAGGATCCTACGAGCAGTACTTC
>TRBV7-8|-|-|TRBJ1-1
CASSVRDSTQGTEAFF
TGTGCCAGCAGCGTAAGGGACTCAACCCAGGGTACTGAAGCTTTCTTT
>TRBV19|-|-|TRBJ1-2
CASSPTKNAKSYGYTF
TGTGCCAGTAGCCCAACTAAAAACGCTAAAAGCTATGGCTACACCTTC
>TRBV5-1|-|TRBD1|TRBJ2-1
CASSPVDRVINEQFF
TGCGCCAGCAGCCCCGTTGACAGGGTAATCAATGAGCAGTTCTTC
>TRBV7-2|-|TRBD1|TRBJ1-3
CASSSTRTGRTGNTIYF
TGTGCCAGCAGCTCCACTCGGACAGGGAGGACTGGAAACACCATATATTTT
>TRBV15|-|-|TRBJ2-1
CATSASDNEQFF
TGTGCCACGAGTGCTAGCGACAATGAGCAGTTCTTC
>TRBV9|-|-|TRBJ1-2
CASSADSYYGYTF
TGTGCCAGCAGCGCGGACAGCTACTATGGCTACACCTTC
>TRBV7-3|-|TRBD1|TRBJ2-7
CASSLTGGQGTYEQYF
TGTGCCAGCAGCTTAACGGGGGGACAGGGGACCTACGAGCAGTACTTC
>TRBV18|few|TRBD2|TRBJ2-1
CASSPGGSYNEQFF
TGTGCCAGCTCACCCGGGGGGTCTTACAATGAGCAGTTCTTC
>TRBV30|-|-|TRBJ1-4
CAWSPPGTVNEKLFF
TGTGCCTGGAGCCCCCCCGGGACTGTAAATGAAAAACTGTTTTTT
>TRBV7-9|-|TRBD2|TRBJ2-2
CASSSARTSGRVGTGELFF
TGTGCCAGCAGCTCCGCCAGGACTAGCGGGAGGGTAGGCACCGGGGAGCTGTTTTTT